These 7 T cell receptor beta chains were sequenced from one sample in a study of regulatory T cells in long-lasting Graves disease. Building the TCR beta libraries relied on iRepertoire HTBI primers, and CDR3 regions underwent Arm-PCR. One entry per CDR3 protein, called by TCRdb with MiXCR from the multiplex PCR reads. The sample has 500,000 to 700,000 distinct CDR3 sequences; around 15% are singletons. Documented time point: newly diagnosed GD, antithyroid drugs for less than 3 months. PBMC-derived RNA was used for the TCR library. This same sample was also part of a study on T cells in Graves' hyperthyroidism and ophthalmopathy.

The sequences come from peripheral blood mononuclear cells (PBMCs), collected at new diagnosis, from a patient treated with antithyroid drugs. Every receptor here comes from a woman aged 25 to 39 with Graves disease.

This clonotype was seen repeatedly, ten times or more. The V gene is TRBV10-3, the J gene TRBJ2-3; no reliable D call. CDR3 length equals 11 residues. Germline V CDR1 and CDR2: ENHRY, SYGVKD. Trimming left V 10 bases short and J 2 bases short, with 7 bases between. The CDR3 DNA sequence: TGTGCCACTCGTTTCACAGATACGCAGTATTTT. This codes for CATRFTDTQYF.

The chain recombines TRBV18 with TRBJ2-1; 9 nucleotides align to TRBD1. This CDR3 is built from 15 residues. The germline V gene encodes CDR1 KGHSH and CDR2 LQKENI. Trimming took 3 bases from V and 8 from J; bases not matched to a gene: 8. CDR3 nucleotide sequence: TGTGCCAGCTCACCGACAGGGGGAAGGAGGGATGAGCAGTTCTTC. Protein product: CASSPTGGRRDEQFF.

This clonotype was counted a few times. V is TRBV6-5 and J is TRBJ2-7; 10 bases are a match to TRBD1. The CDR3 covers 16 residues. Unmatched junction bases numbered 9, after V lost 0 bases and J lost 7 bases. Germline V gene data show CDR1 as MNHEY and CDR2 as SVGAGI. The CDR3 loop reads CASSYSRWGQGYEQYF. The DNA of the CDR3 is TGTGCCAGCAGTTACTCGAGGTGGGGACAGGGGTATGAGCAGTACTTC.

A single count supports this clonotype. This chain links TRBV12-3 or TRBV12-4 with TRBJ2-5; TRBD2 agrees at 8 bases. CDR3 length: 15 residues. V shed 3 bases, J shed 5 bases, and the junction held 8 bases outside the gene matches. The CDR3: CASSFEAGVEETQYF. CDR3 nucleotide sequence: TGTGCCAGCAGTTTTGAAGCGGGAGTGGAGGAGACCCAGTACTTC.

The V call is TRBV7-9, the J call TRBJ2-7; D gene ambiguous. The germline V gene encodes CDR1 SEHNR and CDR2 FQNEAQ (reference sequence). With 2 bases removed from V and 1 base from J, the gap between germline ends came to 9 bases. This CDR3 spans 14 amino acids. The CDR3 protein is CASSLTSQSYEQYF. In DNA form, the CDR3 reads TGTGCCAGCAGCTTAACTTCGCAGTCCTACGAGCAGTACTTC.

This clonotype was detected many times. This chain joins TRBV29-1 and TRBJ2-7, with D possibly TRBD1 on 5 matching bases. There are 15 residues in the CDR3. Germline CDR1 SQVTM, CDR2 ANQGSEA. The V gene lost 4 bases and the J gene lost 0 bases, with 16 bases spanning the gap. DNA for the CDR3: TGCAGCGTTGCCGGTGGTTTGGGGCCCTCCTACGAGCAGTACTTC. It specifies CSVAGGLGPSYEQYF.

This rearrangement joins TRBV20-1 to TRBJ1-2; 7 nucleotides align to TRBD1. Unmatched junction bases numbered 15, after V lost 6 bases and J lost 8 bases. Germline assignment: CDR1 DFQATT and CDR2 SNEGSKA (reference sequence). CDR3 length: 14 amino acids. The CDR3 reads CSARRATGPSGYTF. As DNA, the CDR3 is TGCAGTGCCCGTAGGGCGACAGGGCCGTCGGGCTACACCTTC.